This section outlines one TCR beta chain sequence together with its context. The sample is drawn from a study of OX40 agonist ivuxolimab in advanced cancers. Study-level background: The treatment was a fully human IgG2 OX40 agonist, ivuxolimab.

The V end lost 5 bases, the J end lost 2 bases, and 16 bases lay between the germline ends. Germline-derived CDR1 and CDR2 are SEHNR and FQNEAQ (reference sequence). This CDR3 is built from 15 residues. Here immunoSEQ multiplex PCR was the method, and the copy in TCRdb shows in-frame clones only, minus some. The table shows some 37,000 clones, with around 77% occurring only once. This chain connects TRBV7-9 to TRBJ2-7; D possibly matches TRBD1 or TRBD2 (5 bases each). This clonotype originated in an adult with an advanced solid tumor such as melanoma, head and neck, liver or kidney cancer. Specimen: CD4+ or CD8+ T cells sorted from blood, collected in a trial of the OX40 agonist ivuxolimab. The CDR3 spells CASSNQGPLPYEQYF. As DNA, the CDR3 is TGTGCCAGCAGCAATCAGGGACCGCTCCCCTACGAGCAGTACTTC. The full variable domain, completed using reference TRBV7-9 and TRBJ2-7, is DTGVSQNPRHKITKRGQNVTFRCDPISEHNRLYWYRQTLGQGPEFLTYFQNEAQLEKSRLLSDRFSAERPKGSFSTLEIQRTEQGDSAMYLCASSNQGPLPYEQYFGPGTRLTVT.